This is a list of T cell receptor beta chains from one sample in a study of shared clonotypes between healthy human individuals. Sequencing was performed with immunoSEQ multiplex PCR; in TCRdb, only in-frame clones are kept and a portion is missing. The sample includes fewer than 600,000 clones, roughly four fifths of them seen just once. Sequenced sample: PBMCs. All receptors come from a woman aged 40 to 50 in good health. Some clones in this sample may be carry-over from other donors' samples. Both conserved end residues are part of each CDR3.

TRBV19	CASSMVGNQPQHF
TRBV12-5	CASGLVLGVQENYGYTF
TRBV6-1	CASSEGLAGGNEQFF
TRBV2	CASSEDPFAGYGYTF
TRBV20-1	CSATSNEQFF
TRBV27	CASSLASTGSGELFF
TRBV7-2	CASSLEPGRGTGYGYTF
TRBV5-1	CASSLNTDRGGSETQYF
TRBV7-2	CASSRQGTSGREGNIQYF
TRBV28	CASSLTGTAGNTIYF
TRBV5-4	CASSLRQGPNEKLFF
TRBV9	CASSVGYQETQYF
TRBV2	CASSEQAGLQPQHF
TRBV15	CATSRTNRGLRNNEQFF
TRBV5-4	CASSFASGTLAKNIQYF
TRBV30	CAWSVGQRFGGRRDEQYF
TRBV28	CASSPPRQQKGVEKLFF
TRBV30	CAWSVGGSGANVLTF
TRBV4-2	CASSQESASGTPNYGYTF
TRBV19	CASSIGTSGNTQYF
TRBV5-6	CASSLEVGGTGGTQYF
TRBV5-6	CASSKLAGGTYEQYF
TRBV7-3	CASSQDRGTDTQYF
TRBV5-5	CASSLVGRKGEKLFF
TRBV10-3	CAVQQVSGANVLTF
TRBV28	CASQQNTGELFF
TRBV28	CASTHGTSAVNEQFF
TRBV7-9	CASSYENLAQYF
TRBV7-9	CASSLQGADTEAFF
TRBV7-9	CASSYPGQGRNEQFF
TRBV29-1	CSVGGGKTDEQYF
TRBV30	CAWSAQNEKLFF
TRBV2	CASSDFGGLAAYEQYF
TRBV7-9	CAGQRPGFTEAFF
TRBV28	CASSPLRRANVLTF